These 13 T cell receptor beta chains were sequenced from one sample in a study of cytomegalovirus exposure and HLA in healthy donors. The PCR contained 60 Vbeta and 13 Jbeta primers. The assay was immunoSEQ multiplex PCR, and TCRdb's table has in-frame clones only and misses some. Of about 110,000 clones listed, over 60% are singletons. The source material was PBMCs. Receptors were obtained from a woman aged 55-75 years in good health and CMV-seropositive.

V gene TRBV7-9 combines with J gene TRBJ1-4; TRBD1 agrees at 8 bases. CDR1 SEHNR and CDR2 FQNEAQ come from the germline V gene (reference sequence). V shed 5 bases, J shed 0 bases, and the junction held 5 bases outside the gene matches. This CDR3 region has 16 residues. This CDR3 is CASSQGQGATNEKLFF. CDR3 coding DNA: TGTGCCAGCAGCCAAGGACAGGGTGCAACTAATGAAAAACTGTTTTTT.

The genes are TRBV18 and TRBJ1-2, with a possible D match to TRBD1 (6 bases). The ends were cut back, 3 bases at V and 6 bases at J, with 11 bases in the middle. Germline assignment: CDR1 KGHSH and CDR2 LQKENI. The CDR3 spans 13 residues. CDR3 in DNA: TGTGCCAGCTCACCTCGGGACACCGATGGCTACACCTTC. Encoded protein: CASSPRDTDGYTF.

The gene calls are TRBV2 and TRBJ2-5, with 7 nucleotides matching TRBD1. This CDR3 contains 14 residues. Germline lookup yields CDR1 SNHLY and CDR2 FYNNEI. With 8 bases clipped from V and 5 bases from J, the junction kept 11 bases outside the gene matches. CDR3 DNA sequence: TGTGCCAGCGGACAGGAGAACTTTTCGGAGACCCAGTACTTC. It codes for CASGQENFSETQYF.

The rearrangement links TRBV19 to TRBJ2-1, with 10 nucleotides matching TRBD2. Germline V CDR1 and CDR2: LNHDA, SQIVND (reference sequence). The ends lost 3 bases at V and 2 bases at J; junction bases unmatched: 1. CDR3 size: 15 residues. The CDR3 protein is CASSIGTSAYNEQFF. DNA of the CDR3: TGTGCCAGTAGTATTGGGACTAGCGCCTACAATGAGCAGTTCTTC.

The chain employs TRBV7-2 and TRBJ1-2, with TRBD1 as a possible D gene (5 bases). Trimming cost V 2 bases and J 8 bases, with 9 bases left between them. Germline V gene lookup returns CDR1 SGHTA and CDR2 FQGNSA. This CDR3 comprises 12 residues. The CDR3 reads CASSLRGYGYTF. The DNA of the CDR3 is TGTGCCAGCAGCTTAAGGGGTTACGGCTACACCTTC.

CDR3 nucleotides: TGTGCCAGCAGTTCCGGACAGGCCAGAAACACTGAAGCTTTCTTT. Its protein product is CASSSGQARNTEAFF. V is TRBV6-1 and J is TRBJ1-1; TRBD1 matches 7 bases. J lost 2 bases, V lost 5 bases, and 8 bases had no gene match. This CDR3 spans 15 amino acids. Looked up from germline, CDR1 is MNHNS and CDR2 is SASEGT.

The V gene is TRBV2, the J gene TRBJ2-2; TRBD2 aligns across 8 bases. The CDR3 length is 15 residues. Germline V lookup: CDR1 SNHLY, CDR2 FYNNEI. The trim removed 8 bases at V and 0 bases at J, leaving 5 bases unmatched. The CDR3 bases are TGTGCCAGCCGTCGACTAGCGACGAACACCGGGGAGCTGTTTTTT. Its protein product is CASRRLATNTGELFF.

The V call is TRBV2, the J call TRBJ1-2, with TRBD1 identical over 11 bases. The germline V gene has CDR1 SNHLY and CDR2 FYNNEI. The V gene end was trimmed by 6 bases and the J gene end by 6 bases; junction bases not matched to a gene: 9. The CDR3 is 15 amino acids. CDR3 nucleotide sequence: TGTGCCAGCAGATTGGGACAGGGGGGGAGAAATGGCTACACCTTC. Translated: CASRLGQGGRNGYTF.

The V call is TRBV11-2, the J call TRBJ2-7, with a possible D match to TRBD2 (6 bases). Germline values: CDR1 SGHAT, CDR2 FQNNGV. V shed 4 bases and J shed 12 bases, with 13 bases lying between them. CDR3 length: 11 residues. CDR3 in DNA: TGTGCCAGCAGCTGGAGGGAGATCGCGTACTTC. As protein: CASSWREIAYF.

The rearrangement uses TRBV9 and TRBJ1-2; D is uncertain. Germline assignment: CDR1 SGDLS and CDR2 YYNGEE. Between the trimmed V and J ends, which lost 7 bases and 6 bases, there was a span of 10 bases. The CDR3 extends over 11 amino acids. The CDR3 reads CASDGDHGYTF. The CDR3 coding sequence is TGTGCCAGCGACGGGGATCATGGCTACACCTTC.

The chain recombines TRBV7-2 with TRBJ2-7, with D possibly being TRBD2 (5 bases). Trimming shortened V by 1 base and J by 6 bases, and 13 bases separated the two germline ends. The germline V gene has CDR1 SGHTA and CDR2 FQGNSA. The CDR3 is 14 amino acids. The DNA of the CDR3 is TGTGCCAGCAGCTTAGGGGCCCGGGGTACCGAGCAGTACTTC. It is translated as CASSLGARGTEQYF.

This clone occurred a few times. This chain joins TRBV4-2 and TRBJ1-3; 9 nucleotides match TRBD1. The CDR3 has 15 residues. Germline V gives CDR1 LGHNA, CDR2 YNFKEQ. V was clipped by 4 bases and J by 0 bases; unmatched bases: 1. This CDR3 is CASSLTGGSGNTIYF. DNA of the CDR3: TGTGCCAGCAGCCTGACAGGGGGCTCTGGAAACACCATATATTTT.

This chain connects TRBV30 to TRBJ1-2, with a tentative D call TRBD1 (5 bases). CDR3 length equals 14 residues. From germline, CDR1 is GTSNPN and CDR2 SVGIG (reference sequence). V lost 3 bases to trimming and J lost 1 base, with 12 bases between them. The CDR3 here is CAWRRQGSNYGYTF. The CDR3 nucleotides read TGTGCCTGGAGACGGCAGGGCAGTAACTATGGCTACACCTTC.